This record covers a single TCR beta chain. This sample was taken from a study of blood T cell repertoires in COVID-19. Study summary: PBMCs, B-cell-depleted T cells, or T cells were the source of the cDNA or gDNA that made up the material.

Germline V gene data show CDR1 as LGHDT and CDR2 as YNNKEL (reference sequence). V lost 1 base, J lost 0 bases, and 12 bases lay in between. This CDR3 contains 16 residues. Ages ranged from roughly 18 to 100 years, with residence in around 24 US areas. Participants' reported clinical history set cohort assignment. Here immunoSEQ multiplex PCR was the method, and the copy in TCRdb shows in-frame clones only, minus some. The table shows about 220,000 clones, with 80% to 90% occurring only once. Sequencing input: PBMCs or T cells enriched from blood (not recorded which). The chain employs TRBV3-1 (or the pseudogene TRBV3-2) and TRBJ1-1; D perhaps matches TRBD1 (5 bases). This sequence was found in a woman in her thirties or forties with acute COVID-19. The CDR3 coding sequence is TGTGCCAGCAGCCAAGCCAGGGTCCTCTTGAACACTGAAGCTTTCTTT. Protein product: CASSQARVLLNTEAFF.